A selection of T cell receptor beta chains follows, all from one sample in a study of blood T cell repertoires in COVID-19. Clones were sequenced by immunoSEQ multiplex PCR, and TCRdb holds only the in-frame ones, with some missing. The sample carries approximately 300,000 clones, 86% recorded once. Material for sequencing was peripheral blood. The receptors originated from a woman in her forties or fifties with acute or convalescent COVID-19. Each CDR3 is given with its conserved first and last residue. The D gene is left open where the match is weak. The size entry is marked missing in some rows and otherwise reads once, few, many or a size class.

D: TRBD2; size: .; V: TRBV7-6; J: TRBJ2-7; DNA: TGTGCCAGCAGCTTCGGGACTAGCGGGGATTTTATGAGACTCGACGAGCAGTACTTC; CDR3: CASSFGTSGDFMRLDEQYF
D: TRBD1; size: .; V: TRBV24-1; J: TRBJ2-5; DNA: TGTGCCACCAGTGATTTTGGGGGACAGAAAGAGACCCAGTACTTC; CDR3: CATSDFGGQKETQYF
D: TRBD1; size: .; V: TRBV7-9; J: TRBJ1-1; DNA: TGTGCCAGCAACCTGGGACAGGGGGCCACTGAAGCTTTCTTT; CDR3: CASNLGQGATEAFF
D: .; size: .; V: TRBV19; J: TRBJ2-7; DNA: TGTGCCACTCGAGGGGGATACGAGCAGTACTTC; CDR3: CATRGGYEQYF
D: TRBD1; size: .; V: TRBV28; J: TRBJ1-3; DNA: TGTGCCAGCAGTTTATCAGCACCGACAGGGTCGGACACCATATATTTT; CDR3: CASSLSAPTGSDTIYF
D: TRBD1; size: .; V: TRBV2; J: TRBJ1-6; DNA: TGTGCCAGCAGTCCAGGACAGGGGGCACAGTCACCCCTCCACTTT; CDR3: CASSPGQGAQSPLHF
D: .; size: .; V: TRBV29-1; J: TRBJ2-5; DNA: TGCACCGGAGGCAGCCCTCAAGAGACCCAGTACTTC; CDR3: CTGGSPQETQYF
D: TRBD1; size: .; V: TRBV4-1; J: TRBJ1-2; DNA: TGCGCCAGCAGCCCGACAGGGGGCCGTGATGACTATGGCTACACCTTC; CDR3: CASSPTGGRDDYGYTF
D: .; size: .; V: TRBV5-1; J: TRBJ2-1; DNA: TGCGCCAGCAGCTTGGCGATCGGTTACAATGAGCAGTTCTTC; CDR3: CASSLAIGYNEQFF
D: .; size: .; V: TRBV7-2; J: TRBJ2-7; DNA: TGTGCCAGCAGCCCTGACTACACCTACGAGCAGTACTTC; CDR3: CASSPDYTYEQYF
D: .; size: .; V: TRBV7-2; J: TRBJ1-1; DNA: TGTGCCAGCAGCTTGGTCCGGGACACTGAAGCTTTCTTT; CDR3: CASSLVRDTEAFF
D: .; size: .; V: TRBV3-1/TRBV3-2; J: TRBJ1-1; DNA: TGTGCCAGCAGCCAAGATAGGGGGAACACTGAAGCTTTCTTT; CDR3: CASSQDRGNTEAFF
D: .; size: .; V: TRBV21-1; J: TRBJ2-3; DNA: TGTGCCAGCAATACAGTGGACAGTCAGCGGGACGGGGGCCCAGATACGCAGTATTTT; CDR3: CASNTVDSQRDGGPDTQYF
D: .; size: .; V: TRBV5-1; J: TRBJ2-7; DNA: TGCGCCAGCAGCCCCCCCAGCTCCTACGAGCAGTACTTC; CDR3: CASSPPSSYEQYF
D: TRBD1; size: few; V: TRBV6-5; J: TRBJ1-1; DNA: TGTGCCACCGGACAGGGACGTGGGAACACTGAAGCTTTCTTT; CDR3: CATGQGRGNTEAFF
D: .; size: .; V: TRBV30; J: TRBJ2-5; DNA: TGTGCCTGGAGTGTTTCCCGGGTGTGGGAGCAAGAGACCCAGTACTTC; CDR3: CAWSVSRVWEQETQYF
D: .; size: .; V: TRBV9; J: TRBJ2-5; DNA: TGTGCCAGCAGCCCAGACAGCCAAGAGACCCAGTACTTC; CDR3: CASSPDSQETQYF
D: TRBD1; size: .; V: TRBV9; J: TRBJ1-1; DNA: TGTGCCAGCAGCCTTGGAGTGGACAGGGTGAACACTGAAGCTTTCTTT; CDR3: CASSLGVDRVNTEAFF
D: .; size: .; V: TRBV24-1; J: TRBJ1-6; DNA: TGTGCCACCAGTGACCCGGGACAACCCCTCCACTTT; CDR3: CATSDPGQPLHF
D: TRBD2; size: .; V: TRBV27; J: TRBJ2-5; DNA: TGTGCCAGCAGCAACCTAGCGGGAGGGGGGGAGACCCAGTACTTC; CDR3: CASSNLAGGGETQYF
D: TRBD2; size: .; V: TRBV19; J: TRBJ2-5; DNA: TGTGCCAGTAGTACATGGGAGGGGACTAGCGGGAGCGAGACCCAGTACTTC; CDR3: CASSTWEGTSGSETQYF
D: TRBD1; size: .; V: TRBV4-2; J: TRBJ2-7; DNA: TGTGCCAGCAGCCAAGAGGACAGGGGCTACGAGCAGTACTTC; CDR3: CASSQEDRGYEQYF
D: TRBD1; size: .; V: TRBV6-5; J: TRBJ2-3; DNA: TGTGCCAGCAGTCTGGACAGGGCAGGGGATACGCAGTATTTT; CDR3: CASSLDRAGDTQYF
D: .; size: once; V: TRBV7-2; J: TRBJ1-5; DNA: TGTGCCAGCAGCTTGGCAGGCGGGGGTCAGCCCCAGCATTTT; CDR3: CASSLAGGGQPQHF
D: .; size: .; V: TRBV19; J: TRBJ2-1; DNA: TGTGCCATTAGCAGACCAGGGGCCCACGGGAATGAGCAGTTCTTC; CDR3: CAISRPGAHGNEQFF
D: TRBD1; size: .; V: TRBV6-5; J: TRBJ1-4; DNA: TGTGCCAGCATGGACAGGGAGGGGGAAAAACTGTTTTTT; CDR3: CASMDREGEKLFF
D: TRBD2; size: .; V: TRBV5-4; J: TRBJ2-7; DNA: TGTGCCAGCAGCGACTCGACTAGCAGCTCCTACGAGCAGTACTTC; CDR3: CASSDSTSSSYEQYF
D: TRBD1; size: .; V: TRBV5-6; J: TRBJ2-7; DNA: TGTGCCAGCAGCGTAAACCGGGACAGGGCGGTTCACGAGCAGTACTTC; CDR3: CASSVNRDRAVHEQYF
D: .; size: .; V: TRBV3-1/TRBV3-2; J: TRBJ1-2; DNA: TGTGCCAGCAGCCTAAGGGGCTATGGCTACACCTTC; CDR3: CASSLRGYGYTF
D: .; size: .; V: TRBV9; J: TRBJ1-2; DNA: TGTGCCAGCAGCGTAGCTAGCGCATTGCAAGGCTACACCTTC; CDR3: CASSVASALQGYTF
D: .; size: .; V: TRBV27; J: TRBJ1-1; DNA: TGTGCCAGCAGTTTAAGGGTCCTAGGAGGCACTGAAGCTTTCTTT; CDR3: CASSLRVLGGTEAFF
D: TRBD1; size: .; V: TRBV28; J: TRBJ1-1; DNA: TGTGCCAGCAGTTTGTACAGGGGGCTTAGGGACACTGAAGCTTTCTTT; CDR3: CASSLYRGLRDTEAFF
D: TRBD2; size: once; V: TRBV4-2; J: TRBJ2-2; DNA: TGTGCCAGCAGCGCCGAACTAGCGGGAGGGGACAGCGGGGAGCTGTTTTTT; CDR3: CASSAELAGGDSGELFF
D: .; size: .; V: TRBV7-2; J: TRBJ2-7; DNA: TGTGCCAGCAGCTTCCCCCACTCCTACGAGCAGTACTTC; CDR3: CASSFPHSYEQYF
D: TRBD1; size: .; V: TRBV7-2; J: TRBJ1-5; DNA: TGTGCCAGCAGCCTCCGGACAGGGTCCAATCAGCCCCAGCATTTT; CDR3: CASSLRTGSNQPQHF
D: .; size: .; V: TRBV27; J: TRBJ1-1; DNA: TGTGCCAGCAGTTTATCCCCAGGCGGGGGCACTGAAGCTTTCTTT; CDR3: CASSLSPGGGTEAFF
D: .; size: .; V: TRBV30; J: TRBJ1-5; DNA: TGTGCCTGGAGTCCTACAGGGCTGGGTCAGCCCCAGCATTTT; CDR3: CAWSPTGLGQPQHF
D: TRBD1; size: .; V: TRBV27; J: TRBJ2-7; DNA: TGTGCCAGCAGTTGGACAGGGGTGTACGAGCAGTACTTC; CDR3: CASSWTGVYEQYF
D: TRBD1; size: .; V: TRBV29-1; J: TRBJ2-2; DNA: TGCAGCGTTGAAGGGGTTTGGACAGGGAACACCGGGGAGCTGTTTTTT; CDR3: CSVEGVWTGNTGELFF
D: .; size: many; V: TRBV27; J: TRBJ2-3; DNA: TGTGCCAGCTGCGACAGGTTTCACACAGATACGCAGTATTTT; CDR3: CASCDRFHTDTQYF
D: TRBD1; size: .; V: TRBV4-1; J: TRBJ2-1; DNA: TGCGCCAGCAGCCAATTCCCGGACAGGGGGGACGGAAATGAGCAGTTCTTC; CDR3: CASSQFPDRGDGNEQFF
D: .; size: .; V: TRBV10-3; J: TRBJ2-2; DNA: TGTGCCATCAGTGACCCTAGTCTGTACACCGGGGAGCTGTTTTTT; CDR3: CAISDPSLYTGELFF
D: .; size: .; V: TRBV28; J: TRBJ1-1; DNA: TGTGCCAGCAGTTTAGGCGGGGGCAGGGGCACTGAAGCTTTCTTT; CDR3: CASSLGGGRGTEAFF
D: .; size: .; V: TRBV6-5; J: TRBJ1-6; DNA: TGTGCCAGCAGTTACTCGGGGAGGCTTAATTCACCCCTCCACTTT; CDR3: CASSYSGRLNSPLHF
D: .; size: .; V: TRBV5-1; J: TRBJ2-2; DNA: TGCGCCAGCAGCGGAGGCTCCTTGGAGCTGTTTTTT; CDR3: CASSGGSLELFF